These T cell receptor beta chains were read from a single sample in a study of T cells in Graves' hyperthyroidism and ophthalmopathy. TCRdb re-called the multiplex PCR reads with MiXCR, one entry per CDR3 protein. The table records some 250,000 distinct CDR3 sequences, about 16% of them present only once. The sequenced sample was blood. The receptors come from a woman between 50 and 59 years old with Graves' hyperthyroidism that later progressed to Graves' ophthalmopathy. Each CDR3 is given with its conserved first and last residue. Each record gives: J gene, D gene, V gene, clone size, CDR3 DNA, CDR3 protein. D genes are given only for firm matches. Clone size is given for some rows only: seen once, a few or many times, or a class if the clone is expanded.

TRBJ2-5	.	TRBV30	many	TGTGCCTGGAGCCTTGGTGGTACGGAGACCCAGTACTTC	CAWSLGGTETQYF
TRBJ2-2	.	TRBV7-8	many	TGTGCCAGCAGCTTACACAACCTGAACACCGGGGAGCTGTTTTTT	CASSLHNLNTGELFF
TRBJ1-3	TRBD1	TRBV29-1	.	TGCAGCGTGAAACAGGGGTCGTCTGGAAACACCATATATTTT	CSVKQGSSGNTIYF
TRBJ2-7	TRBD2	TRBV19	.	TGTGCCAGTAGTTCCCGGACTAGCGGCATACGATACGAGCAGTACTTC	CASSSRTSGIRYEQYF
TRBJ1-4	.	TRBV6-1	many	TGTGCCAGCAGTGAGGACAGACCCGAAAAACTGTTTTTT	CASSEDRPEKLFF
TRBJ2-7	TRBD2	TRBV11-2	.	TGTGCCAGCAGCTTAGGTTCTAGCGGCGACTACGAGCAGTACTTC	CASSLGSSGDYEQYF
TRBJ2-2	.	TRBV7-2	.	TGTGCCAGCAGCTTCGGGGGAGGATCAAACACCGGGGAGCTGTTTTTT	CASSFGGGSNTGELFF
TRBJ1-3	.	TRBV18	many	TGTGCCAGCTCACCCCAAACGTCTAGAGGAAACACCATATATTTT	CASSPQTSRGNTIYF
TRBJ2-1	.	TRBV12-3/TRBV12-4	many	TGTGCCAGCAGTCGAGGAAAAAATGAGCAGTTCTTC	CASSRGKNEQFF
TRBJ2-2	.	TRBV30	.	TGTGCGTCGGGAGCCCAGCTCGGGGAGCTGTTTTTT	CASGAQLGELFF
TRBJ1-1	.	TRBV7-9	few	TGTGCCAGCAGCACGGCAATTTCTCAGGGTGGAAGGGGCACTGAAGCTTTCTTT	CASSTAISQGGRGTEAFF
TRBJ1-1	.	TRBV2	many	TGTGCCAGCAGTGCACAGTTTAACACTGAAGCTTTCTTT	CASSAQFNTEAFF
TRBJ1-2	.	TRBV12-3/TRBV12-4	many	TGTGCCAGCAGTTTCTCCCCAGCAAACTATGGCTACACCTTC	CASSFSPANYGYTF
TRBJ2-1	TRBD2	TRBV20-1	few	TGCAGTGCTGTCGGGACTAGCGGGGTGACTGAGCAGTTCTTC	CSAVGTSGVTEQFF
TRBJ2-5	.	TRBV7-9	.	TGTGCCAGCAGCCTTTCCGGGACTTGGAAGACCCAGTGCTTC	CASSLSGTWKTQCF
TRBJ2-5	TRBD1	TRBV2	.	TGTGCCAGTCCCAGTAGACAGGGCGAAGAGACCCAGTACTTC	CASPSRQGEETQYF
TRBJ2-7	.	TRBV7-2	many	TGTGCCAGCAGCTTACGGCCCCAGCGAGGGTACGAGCAGTACTTC	CASSLRPQRGYEQYF
TRBJ2-5	.	TRBV11-2	many	TGTGCCAGCAGCTTGGAGGGATGGGAGACCCAGTACTTC	CASSLEGWETQYF
TRBJ2-7	.	TRBV5-1	.	TGCGCCAGCAGCTCTACCAGCGGTTTCTACGAGCAGTACTTC	CASSSTSGFYEQYF
TRBJ2-5	.	TRBV28	many	TGTGCCAGCAGTCTTTGGACAGAAGAGACCCAGTACTTC	CASSLWTEETQYF
TRBJ1-1	.	TRBV30	many	TGTGCCTGGAGTGTAATGAGGGTTGCTTTCTTT	CAWSVMRVAFF
TRBJ2-7	.	TRBV6-1	few	TGTGCCAGCAACAACAAGTATACCCACGAGCAGTACTTC	CASNNKYTHEQYF
TRBJ2-7	TRBD2	TRBV7-8	many	TGTGCCAGCAGCCTTAGCGGGGGATTCTACGAGCAGTACTTC	CASSLSGGFYEQYF
TRBJ1-2	.	TRBV24-1	.	TGTGCCACCAGTGATAGCAGGGGCCATCTCTATGGCTACACCTTC	CATSDSRGHLYGYTF
TRBJ2-7	.	TRBV30	.	TGTGCCCTGGAAGGGCAGTCCTCCTACGAGCAGTACTTC	CALEGQSSYEQYF
TRBJ2-1	TRBD2	TRBV20-1	many	TGCAGTGCTCTGACTAGCGTGGCTCTTGGCAATGAGCAGTTCTTC	CSALTSVALGNEQFF
TRBJ1-1	.	TRBV11-2	many	TGTGCCAGCTCAGAACGGCCGAACACTGAAGCTTTCTTT	CASSERPNTEAFF
TRBJ2-3	.	TRBV27	many	TGTGCCAGCAGACTTATGTTAGGGGTAGATACGCAGTATTTT	CASRLMLGVDTQYF
TRBJ1-4	TRBD1	TRBV28	many	TGTGCCAGCAACGGACAGGGGGCTGTTTCTAATGAAAAACTGTTTTTT	CASNGQGAVSNEKLFF
TRBJ2-3	TRBD2	TRBV13	.	TGTGCCAGCAGCGCATCTAGCGGGAGGACAGATACGCAGTATTTT	CASSASSGRTDTQYF
TRBJ2-5	.	TRBV7-8	many	TGTGCCAGCAGCTTATCGCAGGGAAGGGAGACCCAGTACTTC	CASSLSQGRETQYF
TRBJ1-3	.	TRBV28	few	TGTGCCAGCGCAGGTGGGCGGGGAGGAGGAAACACCATATATTTT	CASAGGRGGGNTIYF
TRBJ2-7	TRBD1	TRBV28	many	TGTGCCAGCAGTACTAATTACCGGGACAGGGCCTACGAGCAGTACTTC	CASSTNYRDRAYEQYF